What follows is one TCR beta chain and its context. Per the original methods: The authors estimated nucleated cell counts from reference gene primer amplification. Clones were read by immunoSEQ multiplex PCR, and TCRdb kept only the in-frame ones, dropping some. V, J and clone size are those of that table, while D and trimming were read from the DNA. The data hold about 270,000 clones, with more than 70% observed a single time. The data originate from a study of blood T cell repertoires in COVID-19. Study-level background: Sites across the United States, Italy and Spain contributed samples from acute and convalescent COVID-19. T cells, B-cell-depleted T cells, or PBMCs supplied cDNA or gDNA.

V was pared by 5 bases and J by 8 bases, with 8 bases of the junction left unmatched. The germline gives CDR1 MDHEN, CDR2 SYDVKM. The CDR3 has 14 amino acids. The sequenced material came from peripheral blood. This TCR was recovered from a man older than 75 with acute or convalescent COVID-19. This chain joins TRBV28 and TRBJ1-4, with TRBD1 matching over 7 bases. This chain's CDR3 is CASSLEGAGEKLFF. CDR3 coding DNA: TGTGCCAGCAGTCTCGAGGGGGCGGGGGAAAAACTGTTTTTT. The variable domain in full, with the rest retrieved from reference TRBV28 and TRBJ1-4, is DVKVTQSSRYLVKRTGEKVFLECVQDMDHENMFWYRQDPGLGLRLIYFSYDVKMKEKGDIPEGYSVSREKKERFSLILESASTNQTSMYLCASSLEGAGEKLFFGSGTQLSVL.